This T cell receptor beta chain was retrieved from a study of cytomegalovirus exposure and HLA in healthy donors (dated by TCRdb to 2015 to 2018). For context, the study as a whole: According to an earlier analysis of several hundred of the donors, about 190 million T cells yielded 117 million unique TCR beta sequences and about 300 Gb of sequence data. An early release that covered some 640 HLA-typed donors contained about 290 gigabases of sequencing data and around 85 million unique TCR sequences. Among the approximately 400 genotyped donors, approximately 76% belonged to the genetic ancestry cluster associated with self-reported Caucasian donors. The study was designed to test whether signatures of past pathogen exposure could be identified by cataloging public T cell receptors. Using immunosequencing, the study profiled T cell repertoires from about 610 subjects and related those repertoires to cytomegalovirus serostatus. Besides the first cohort of roughly 640 subjects, a separate validation cohort made up of around 120 different subjects was used. The study combined high-throughput TCR immunosequencing, statistical association of individual TCRs with disease status, and machine learning to predict cytomegalovirus infection status. A later analysis re-analyzed previously published TCR beta repertoires from hundreds of donors and added high-resolution HLA genotyping to study TCR occurrence patterns. Rather than using new phenotypic data, the later analysis identified candidate immune exposures from TCR beta sequences and from how often those sequences occurred across donors. An earlier analysis of 587 of the donors applied high-throughput TCR beta sequencing to assess whether each TCR beta V gene segment acted as functional or pseudogenic. Alongside the repertoire data, information on donor age, sex, ethnicity and CMV serostatus was compiled. Genome-wide SNP genotypes for about 55% of the roughly 670 donors were used in a later genetic analysis, which treated that subset as a discovery cohort. Every repertoire in the discovery cohort had been generated on one and the same sequencing platform. Class I and class II HLA loci were covered by the typing at four-digit resolution. Typing coverage differed by locus: A, B, C, DRB1 and DQB1 were typed in about 629-630 donors, DQA1 in roughly 510, DPA1 in 600 to 610, and DPB1 in approximately 450. Roughly 5 DR-DQ haplotypes were handled as single units for association and clustering because linkage in the cohort was strong. Among roughly 400 genotyped donors of the cohort, an average of around 250,000 unique TCR beta nucleotide sequences was sequenced per donor, of which 15% to 20% were non-productive.

Library preparation employed the immunoSEQ multiplex PCR assay. A mixture of 60 forward primers for TCR Vbeta segments and 13 reverse primers for TCR Jbeta segments was used in the multiplex PCR. Amplification of the CDR3 region of rearranged TCR beta genes was performed with a multiplex PCR assay on genomic DNA. The Illumina HiSeq System was used to sequence the amplified TCR beta libraries as 87-base-pair reads. Per the source publication's procedure: A later analysis tallied 75 million to 95 million unique TCR beta chains across the 666 repertoires, and approximately 11 million of those chains were shared by two or more donors. To remove PCR and sequencing errors, raw reads were error-corrected and collapsed into unique sequences using a nearest-neighbor algorithm that merged closely related sequences. Alignment of CDR3 sequences to IMGT reference sequences was used to assign V, D and J gene segments. For a sequence to be retained, at least a six-nucleotide match to both a V gene segment and a J gene segment was required. Rearrangements were called productive when the CDR3 lacked stop codons and stayed in frame with V and J; all others were non-productive. CDR3 was defined by IMGT convention, running from the second conserved V-encoded cysteine to the conserved J-encoded phenylalanine. The earlier analysis of 500 to 650 of the donors excluded any sequence lacking an unambiguous match to a single V gene segment. An earlier analysis of several hundred of the donors called V segments functional above 56.7% productive rearrangements and segregating when the between-donor standard deviation exceeded 5%. A statistical classification framework was developed to diagnose cytomegalovirus status using the catalog of TCR beta chain sequences. A later analysis assigned V and J genes by comparing TCR nucleotide sequences with IMGT/GENE-DB human TR gene sequences. A later analysis assigned CDR3 sequences and most-parsimonious VDJ recombination scenarios with the TCRdist pipeline. In a later analysis, each TCR beta chain was defined by its CDR3 amino acid sequence together with its V-gene family, and reads without a unique V-gene family were excluded. In a later analysis, approximately 640 highly shared, low-generation-probability nucleotide sequences were removed to address suspected cross-contamination and a sequencing artifact. A later analysis calculated a clonal expansion index for each public chain from normalized within-repertoire ranks of inferred template counts. Generation probabilities in a later analysis came from a VDJ recombination model fitted to out-of-frame rearrangements, and those results were checked against IGoR. Hypergeometric tests were used in a later analysis to score TCR-TCR, TCR-HLA and TCR-CMV co-occurrence, with a repertoire-size bias correction applied to the TCR pairs. A later analysis estimated false discovery rates by permuting HLA or CMV assignments 20 times. In a later analysis, co-occurring TCRs were grouped with DBSCAN, and TCRdist sequence similarity was added when clustering was performed within HLA-allele-positive subsets. Repertoires with fewer than 30,000 or more than 120,000 public chains, plus five repertoires with anomalous nucleotide sharing, were excluded from co-occurrence clustering. What TCRdb holds here is the immuneACCESS table cut down to in-frame rearrangements. Part of the clones is not present; checked against another copy, under half of the missing clones reflect an unresolved V gene, and the others are unexplained. V and J calls and clone size come straight from that table; D and trimming were deduced from the DNA. This sample has approximately 220,000 clones in its table, and 75% to 90% of those were observed once. The top ten hold roughly 0.7% of the sample.

About this clone: It has no known antigen specificity. Qualities for individual bases were not recorded, and no much larger clone is one base off.

Here is what the overall study found, with its caveats: In a later analysis, several top co-occurrence clusters were reported to appear linked to parvovirus B19, influenza, CMV and Epstein-Barr virus. In a later genetic analysis, fewer N-insertions in productive TCRs were reported among donors in an Asian-associated ancestry cluster than the approximately 630-donor mean. Only TCR beta chains were sequenced in this cohort, and the absence of alpha or paired-chain data limited detectable features. A later analysis associated about 17,000 TCR beta sequences with specific HLA alleles at a false discovery rate of 0.05. Some IMGT-functional V segments, including TRBV6-2 and TRBV6-3, could not be distinguished by the 87-base-pair reads and were therefore excluded. Because HLA typing was unavailable for some donors at each locus, only the typed subset was used in association tests. The authors suggested that the approach could potentially be extended to other disease states and immunological phenotypes. The classifier was reported to diagnose cytomegalovirus status with high specificity and sensitivity in both the original and validation cohorts. Three of the identified cytomegalovirus-associated TCR beta chains were confirmed in vitro to be specific for cytomegalovirus antigens. In a later analysis, the rate of TCR association differed among HLA loci, with DRB1 alleles having the most associated TCRs and HLA-C alleles having the fewest. The study listed approximately 150 TCR beta chains as associated with cytomegalovirus. Assigning TCR associations to individual alleles was difficult when HLA alleles, especially DR and DQ, strongly co-occurred. The earlier analysis of almost 600 of the donors excluded 15 to 20 rarely observed V segments, including chromosome 9 orphons, because counts were too low. A cluster of highly shared sequence variants was judged likely to be a technical artifact of the sequencing pipeline. A further reported finding was that TCR beta sequences accurately predicted the HLA-A and HLA-B alleles for most subjects in the first cohort. Correlated functional status among segregating V segments might reflect linkage disequilibrium, but an unknown experimental factor could not be ruled out. Most TCR sequences were observed very rarely across donors, whereas some public TCRs were present in many individuals. A later genetic analysis associated a missense DCLRE1C variant with V-gene and J-gene trimming of TCR beta chains, and an independent cohort replicated the association. An earlier analysis of around 500 of the donors showed that most TCR beta V segments appeared in productive rearrangements either about 87% or about 30% of the time, which broadly matched IMGT annotations. Sequencing depth was assumed to be roughly uniform across donors in the presence/absence analyses, though that assumption may not hold. Most CMV-associated TCR beta chains appeared to be HLA-restricted in a later analysis, and the HLA associations seemed to be driven largely by CMV exposure. A later analysis found that HLA-associated TCR beta chains were more clonally expanded and had lower generation probabilities than equally common non-associated chains. For the cohort, immune exposure information was limited to CMV serostatus.

V is reduced by 5 bases and J by 5 bases, leaving a spacing of 8 bases between them. The cysteine opens and the phenylalanine closes a CDR3 of 11 amino acids. Only the CDR3 part of the read is kept: 33 bases, read in frame from the first base. CDR1 is given as GTSNPN and CDR2 as SVGIG, both from the germline V gene (reference sequence). The cohort was made up of 666 healthy bone marrow donors. All cohort members were sampled while nominally healthy, although unrecorded immune exposures were likely present. The donor tested CMV seronegative, placing the donor among the 350 or so seronegative members of the cohort. A peripheral blood sample was provided by each donor, and peripheral blood mononuclear cells were used for TCR beta sequencing. The Qiagen DNeasy Blood Extraction Kit was used to extract genomic DNA from the blood cell samples.

The sequence is built from TRBV30 and TRBJ2-3, with no confidently assigned D gene. Material: PBMCs. The receptor was isolated from a boy aged 2 to 10 in good health and CMV-seronegative. Here is the DNA: TGTGCCTGGGACATTAAAGATACGCAGTATTTT. This sequence encodes CAWDIKDTQYF.